This T cell receptor (delta chain) originates from a study of γδ T cells in repeated Plasmodium falciparum infection. Study outcomes and limitations: Donors in Mali lived in a small rural village, largely one ethnic group. Waves of new clonotype selection appeared after repeated controlled infections in Vdelta2-negative, largely Vdelta1+, gammadelta T cells.

From germline, CDR1 is TSWWSYY and CDR2 QGS. V lost 1 base, J lost 0 bases, and 21 bases lay in between. The CDR3 length is 19 residues. The table lists this clone with a few counts. Its matching antigen is unknown. The amino acid sequence in TCRdb belongs to a much larger clone and departs from this DNA's translation at residue 9, likely a sequencing read error; the sequence shown is translated from the DNA. Flow sorting of PBMC yielded separate Vgamma9/Vdelta2+ and Vdelta2-negative gammadelta T cell populations for bulk repertoire analysis. TCRdb called clones from the multiplex PCR reads again using CATT. The sample lists 50,000 or so delta-chain clones; 1.5% to 2% were seen once.

This sequence joins TRDV1 and TRDJ1; D gene uncertain. Sequenced material: gamma-delta T cells from blood. The sequence was obtained from a pool of human donors (malaria-infected and uninfected, not separated). CDR3 in amino acids: CALGEPSRTYSWYTDKLIF. The CDR3, as DNA: TGTGCTCTTGGGGAACCGTCCCGCACGTATTCATGGTACACCGATAAACTCATCTTT.